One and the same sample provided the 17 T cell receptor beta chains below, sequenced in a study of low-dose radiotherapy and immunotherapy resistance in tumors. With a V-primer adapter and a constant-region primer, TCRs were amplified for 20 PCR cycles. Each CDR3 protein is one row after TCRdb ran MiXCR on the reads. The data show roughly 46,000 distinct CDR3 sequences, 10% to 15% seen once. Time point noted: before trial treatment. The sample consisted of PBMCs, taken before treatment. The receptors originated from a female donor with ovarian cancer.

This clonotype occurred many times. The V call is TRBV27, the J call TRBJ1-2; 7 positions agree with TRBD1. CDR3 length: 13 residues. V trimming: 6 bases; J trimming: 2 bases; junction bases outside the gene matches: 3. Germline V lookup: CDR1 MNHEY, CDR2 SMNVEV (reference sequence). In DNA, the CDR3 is TGTGCCAGCAGACGACAGGGCAACTATGGCTACACCTTC. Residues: CASRRQGNYGYTF.

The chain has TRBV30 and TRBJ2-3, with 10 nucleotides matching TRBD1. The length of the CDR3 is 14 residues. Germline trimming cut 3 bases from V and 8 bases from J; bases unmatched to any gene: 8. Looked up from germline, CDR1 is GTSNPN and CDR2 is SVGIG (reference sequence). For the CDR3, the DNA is TGTGCCTGGAGATCGGGACAGGGGAGAGGTACGCAGTATTTT. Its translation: CAWRSGQGRGTQYF.

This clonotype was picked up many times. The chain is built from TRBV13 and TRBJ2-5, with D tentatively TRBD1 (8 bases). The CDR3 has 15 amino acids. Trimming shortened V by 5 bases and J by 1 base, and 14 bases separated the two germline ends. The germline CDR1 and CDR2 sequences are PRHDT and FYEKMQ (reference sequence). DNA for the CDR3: TGTGCCAGCAGCGACAGGGGCGGGAGCCAAGAGACCCAGTACTTC. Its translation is CASSDRGGSQETQYF. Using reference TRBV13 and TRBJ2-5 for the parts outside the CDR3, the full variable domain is AAGVIQSPRHLIKEKRETATLKCYPIPRHDTVYWYQQGPGQDPQFLISFYEKMQSDKGSIPDRFSAQQFSDYHSELNMSSLELGDSALYFCASSDRGGSQETQYFGPGTRLLVL.

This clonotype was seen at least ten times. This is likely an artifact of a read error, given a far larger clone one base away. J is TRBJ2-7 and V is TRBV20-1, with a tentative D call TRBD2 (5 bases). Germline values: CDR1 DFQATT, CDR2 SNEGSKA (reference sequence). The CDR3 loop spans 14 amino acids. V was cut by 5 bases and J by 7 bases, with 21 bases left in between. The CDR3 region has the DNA TGCAGTGCTGAACCTCCGATGAACGCGGGTGAGCAGTACTTC. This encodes CSAEPPMNAGEQYF.

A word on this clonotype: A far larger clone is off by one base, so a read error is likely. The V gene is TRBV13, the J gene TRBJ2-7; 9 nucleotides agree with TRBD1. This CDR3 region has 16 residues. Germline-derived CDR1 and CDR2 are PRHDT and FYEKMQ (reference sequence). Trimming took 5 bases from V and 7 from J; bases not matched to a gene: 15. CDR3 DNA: TGTGCCAGCAGCCCGGCGACAGGGGGGGATTACAATGAGCAGTACTTC. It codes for CASSPATGGDYNEQYF.

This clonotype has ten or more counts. CDR3: CAWSVRGTAYEQYF. CDR3 DNA: TGTGCCTGGAGTGTACGTGGGACAGCCTACGAGCAGTACTTC. The rearrangement joins TRBV30 to TRBJ2-7; 7 positions agree with TRBD1. After removal of 0 bases from V and 2 bases from J, the junction contained 4 bases not matched to a gene. CDR1 is GTSNPN and CDR2 is SVGIG in the germline V gene (reference sequence). The CDR3 spans 14 residues.

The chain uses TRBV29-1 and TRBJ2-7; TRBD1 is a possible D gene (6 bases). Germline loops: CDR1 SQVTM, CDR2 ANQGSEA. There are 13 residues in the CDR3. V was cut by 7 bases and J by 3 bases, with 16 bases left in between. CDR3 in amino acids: CSAVSGHIYEQYF. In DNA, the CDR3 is TGCAGCGCCGTATCGGGACACATCTACGAGCAGTACTTC.

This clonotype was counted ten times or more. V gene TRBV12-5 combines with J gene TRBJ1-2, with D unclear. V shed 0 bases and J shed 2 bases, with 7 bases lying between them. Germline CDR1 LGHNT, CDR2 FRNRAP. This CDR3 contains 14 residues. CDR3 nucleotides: TGTGCTAGTGGTTTGGTACTGTCAAACTATGGCTACACCTTC. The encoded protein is CASGLVLSNYGYTF.

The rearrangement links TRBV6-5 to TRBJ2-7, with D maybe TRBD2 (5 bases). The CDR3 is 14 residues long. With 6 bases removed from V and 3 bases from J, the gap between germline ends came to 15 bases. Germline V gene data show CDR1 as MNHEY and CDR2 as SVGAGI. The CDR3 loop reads CASRTGNSYYEQYF. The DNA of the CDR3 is TGTGCCAGCAGAACGGGGAACTCGTACTACGAGCAGTACTTC.

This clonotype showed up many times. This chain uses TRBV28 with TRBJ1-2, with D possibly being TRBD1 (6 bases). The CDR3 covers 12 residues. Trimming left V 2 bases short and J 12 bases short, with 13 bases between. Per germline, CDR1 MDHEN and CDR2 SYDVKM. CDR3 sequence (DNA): TGTGCCAGCAGTTTAAGGGGGGCGCAGAACACCTTC. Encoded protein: CASSLRGAQNTF.

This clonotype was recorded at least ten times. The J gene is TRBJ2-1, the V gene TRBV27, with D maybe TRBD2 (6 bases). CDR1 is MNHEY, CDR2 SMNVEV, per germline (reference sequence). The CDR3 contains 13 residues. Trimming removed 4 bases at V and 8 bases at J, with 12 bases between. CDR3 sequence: CASSSTLAHEQFF. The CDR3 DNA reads TGTGCCAGCAGTTCAACCCTAGCGCATGAGCAGTTCTTC.

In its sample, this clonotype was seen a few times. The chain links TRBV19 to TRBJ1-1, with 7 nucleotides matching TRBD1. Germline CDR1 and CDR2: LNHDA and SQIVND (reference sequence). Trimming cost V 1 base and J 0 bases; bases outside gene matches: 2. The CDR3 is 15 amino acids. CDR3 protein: CASSIVGQMNTEAFF. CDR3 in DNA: TGTGCCAGTAGTATAGTGGGACAGATGAACACTGAAGCTTTCTTT.

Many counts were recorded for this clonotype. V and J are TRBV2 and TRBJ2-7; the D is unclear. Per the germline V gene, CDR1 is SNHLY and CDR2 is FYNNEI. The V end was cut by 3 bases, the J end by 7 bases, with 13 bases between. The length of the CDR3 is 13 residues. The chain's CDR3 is CASSENGLREQYF. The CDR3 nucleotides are TGTGCCAGCAGTGAGAACGGCCTGCGGGAGCAGTACTTC.

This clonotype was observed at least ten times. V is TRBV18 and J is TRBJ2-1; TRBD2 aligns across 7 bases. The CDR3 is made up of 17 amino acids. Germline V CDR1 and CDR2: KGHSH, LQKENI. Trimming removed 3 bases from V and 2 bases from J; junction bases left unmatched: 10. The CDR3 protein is CASSPDLLARTYNEQFF. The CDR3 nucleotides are TGTGCCAGCTCACCCGATTTACTAGCGCGTACCTACAATGAGCAGTTCTTC.

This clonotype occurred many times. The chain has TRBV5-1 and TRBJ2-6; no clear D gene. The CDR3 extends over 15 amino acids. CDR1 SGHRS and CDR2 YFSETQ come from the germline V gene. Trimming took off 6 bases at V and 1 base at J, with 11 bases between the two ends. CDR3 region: CASMKSLSGANVLTF. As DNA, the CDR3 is TGCGCCAGCATGAAAAGTCTTTCTGGGGCCAACGTCCTGACTTTC.

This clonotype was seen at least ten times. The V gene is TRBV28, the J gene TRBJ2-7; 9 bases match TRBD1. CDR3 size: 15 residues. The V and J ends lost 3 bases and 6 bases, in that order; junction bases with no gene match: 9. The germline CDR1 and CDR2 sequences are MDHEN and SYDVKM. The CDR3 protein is CASSFVGTGTPEQYF. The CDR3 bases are TGTGCCAGCAGTTTTGTCGGGACAGGGACCCCCGAGCAGTACTTC.

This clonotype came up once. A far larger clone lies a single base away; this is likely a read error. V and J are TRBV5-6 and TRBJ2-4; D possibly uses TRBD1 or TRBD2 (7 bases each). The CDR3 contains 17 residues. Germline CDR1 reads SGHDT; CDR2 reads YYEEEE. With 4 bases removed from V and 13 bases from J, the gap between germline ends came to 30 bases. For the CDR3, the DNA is TGTGCCAGCAGCCGGTTCCGGGGGGACAGCTCCTACAATGAGCAGTACTTC. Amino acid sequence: CASSRFRGDSSYNEQYF.